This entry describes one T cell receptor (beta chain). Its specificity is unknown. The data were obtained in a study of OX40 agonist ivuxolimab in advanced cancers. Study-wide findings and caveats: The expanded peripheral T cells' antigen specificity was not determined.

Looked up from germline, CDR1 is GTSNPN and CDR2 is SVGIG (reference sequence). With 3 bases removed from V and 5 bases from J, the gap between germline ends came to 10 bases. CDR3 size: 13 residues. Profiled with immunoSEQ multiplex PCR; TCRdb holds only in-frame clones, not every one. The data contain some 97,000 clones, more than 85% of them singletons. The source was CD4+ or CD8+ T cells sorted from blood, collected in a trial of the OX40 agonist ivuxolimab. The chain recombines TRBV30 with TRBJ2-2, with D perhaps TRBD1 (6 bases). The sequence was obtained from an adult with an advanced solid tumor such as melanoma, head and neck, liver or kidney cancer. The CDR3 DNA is TGTGCCTGGAGCGTCCAGGGGACCGGGGAGCTGTTTTTT. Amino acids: CAWSVQGTGELFF.